This T cell receptor beta chain appears in the sequencing data of a study of OX40 agonist ivuxolimab in advanced cancers. Study overall: Administration of intravenous ivuxolimab to patients occurred every 2 weeks at 0.01 to 10 mg/kg. Overall study results and limits: Partial responders at 0.1-3.0 mg/kg had among the lowest clonal expansion.

Comment on this clone: Its antigen is undetermined.

Sequenced by immunoSEQ multiplex PCR; TCRdb stores in-frame clones only, minus some. The sample has roughly 140,000 clones, 90% to 95% seen once. Germline V lookup: CDR1 MNHNY, CDR2 SVGAGI (reference sequence). Between the trimmed V and J ends, which lost 5 bases and 4 bases, there was a span of 12 bases. The length of the CDR3 is 14 residues. This sequence joins TRBV6-6 and TRBJ2-1, with D perhaps given as TRBD1 or TRBD2 (6 bases each). Specimen: CD4+ or CD8+ T cells sorted from blood, collected in a trial of the OX40 agonist ivuxolimab. This clonotype originated in an adult with an advanced solid tumor such as melanoma, head and neck, liver or kidney cancer. The CDR3 region is CASSNQGRYNEQFF. In DNA, the CDR3 is TGTGCCAGCAGTAATCAGGGGAGGTACAATGAGCAGTTCTTC.